This entry concerns a single T cell receptor (beta chain). What it binds is not known. Whole blood, unsorted for T cells, was the source of total RNA. This sample was included in a study of monozygotic twins with inflammatory bowel disease. TCR libraries were prepared from roughly 3,300 ng total RNA each. No DNA is given; TCRdb re-called the 5' RACE reads and lists each CDR3 protein once. The sample data list more than 300,000 distinct CDR3 sequences. Study-wide findings and caveats: It was observed that concordant and discordant twins did not differ in repertoire similarity, possibly given limited power.

The CDR3 sequence is 14 residues long. Germline CDR1 is MNHNS and CDR2 is SASEGT. The sequencing sample was made of blood. The chain uses TRBV6-1 and TRBJ1-1. This receptor was obtained from a human donor with ulcerative colitis or Crohn's disease, or a healthy co-twin of an affected twin (not recorded which). The CDR3 spells CASSERHLGTEAFF.